Following are 19 T cell receptor beta chains from one sample sequenced in a study of blood T cell repertoires in COVID-19. The repertoire was sequenced with immunoSEQ multiplex PCR; TCRdb's copy has only in-frame clones and lacks some. The data hold roughly 230,000 clones, with around 82% observed a single time. Sequenced material: PBMCs or T cells enriched from blood (not recorded which). The receptors were sampled from a man aged 50-59 years who had recovered from COVID-19.

This rearrangement joins TRBV7-9 to TRBJ2-5; possibly TRBD1 for D (6 bases). The CDR3 spans 18 residues. The V gene lost 0 bases and the J gene lost 5 bases, with 22 bases spanning the gap. The germline gives CDR1 SEHNR, CDR2 FQNEAQ (reference sequence). The CDR3: CASSLAQGIPLYRETQYF. The CDR3 coding sequence is TGTGCCAGCAGCTTAGCCCAGGGGATACCCCTGTACCGGGAGACCCAGTACTTC. The full variable domain, its missing parts supplied by reference TRBV7-9 and TRBJ2-5, is DTGVSQNPRHKITKRGQNVTFRCDPISEHNRLYWYRQTLGQGPEFLTYFQNEAQLEKSRLLSDRFSAERPKGSFSTLEIQRTEQGDSAMYLCASSLAQGIPLYRETQYFGPGTRLLVL.

This clone was picked up a small number of times. DNA of the CDR3: TGCGCCAGCAGCATCGGGACTAGCGGGGAAGAGACCCAGTACTTC. It translates to CASSIGTSGEETQYF. The chain has TRBV5-1 and TRBJ2-5; TRBD2 aligns across 13 bases. CDR3 length: 15 residues. CDR1 SGHRS and CDR2 YFSETQ come from the germline V gene. Trimming at V came to 4 bases and at J to 3 bases, leaving 3 bases not matched to a gene.

The V and J genes are TRBV6-2 or TRBV6-3 and TRBJ2-7; the match to TRBD2 covers 8 bases. CDR1 and CDR2 (germline): MNHEY, SVGEGT. Trimming took 5 bases from V and 3 from J; bases not matched to a gene: 3. This CDR3 is 13 amino acids long. The CDR3: CASSQSGSYEQYF. In nucleotides, the CDR3 is TGTGCCAGCAGTCAGAGCGGGAGCTACGAGCAGTACTTC.

This clone was recorded a few times. This chain uses TRBV2 with TRBJ1-1; D may be TRBD1 (6 bases). Trimming removed 7 bases from V and 4 bases from J, with 13 bases in between. CDR1 is SNHLY, CDR2 FYNNEI, per germline. CDR3 length equals 13 residues. The CDR3 reads CASKDRWSTEAFF. The CDR3, as DNA: TGTGCCAGCAAAGACAGGTGGAGCACTGAAGCTTTCTTT.

This chain links TRBV25-1 with TRBJ2-3; the match to TRBD2 covers 11 bases. Germline loops: CDR1 MGHDK, CDR2 SYGVNS. The CDR3 extends over 13 amino acids. Trimming cost V 10 bases and J 10 bases; bases outside gene matches: 10. The CDR3: CAIETSGKESQYF. The DNA for the CDR3 is TGTGCCATCGAGACTAGCGGGAAGGAGTCGCAGTATTTT.

The chain is built from TRBV5-1 and TRBJ2-7; D is perhaps TRBD2 (6 bases). There are 12 residues in the CDR3. Germline CDR1 reads SGHRS; CDR2 reads YFSETQ. With 4 bases removed from V and 7 bases from J, the gap between germline ends came to 12 bases. CDR3 region: CASSPTSQEQYF. The CDR3, as DNA: TGCGCCAGCAGCCCGACTAGTCAAGAGCAGTACTTC.

V is TRBV2 and J is TRBJ2-5; TRBD2 matches 8 bases. The CDR3 is made up of 15 amino acids. Per the germline V gene, CDR1 is SNHLY and CDR2 is FYNNEI. Trimming cost V 5 bases and J 4 bases; bases outside gene matches: 9. This CDR3 reads CASSPRGGPIETQYF. The CDR3 DNA reads TGTGCCAGCAGTCCCCGCGGGGGGCCGATAGAGACCCAGTACTTC. Full variable domain (missing parts from reference TRBV2 and TRBJ2-5): EPEVTQTPSHQVTQMGQEVILRCVPISNHLYFYWYRQILGQKVEFLVSFYNNEISEKSEIFDDQFSVERPDGSNFTLKIRSTKLEDSAMYFCASSPRGGPIETQYFGPGTRLLVL.

V usage is TRBV5-1 and J usage is TRBJ2-3; the match to TRBD1 covers 7 bases. The V and J ends lost 0 bases and 4 bases, in that order; junction bases with no gene match: 5. The length of the CDR3 is 15 residues. Germline V gene data show CDR1 as SGHRS and CDR2 as YFSETQ. CDR3 residues: CASSLEGGGADTQYF. CDR3 bases: TGCGCCAGCAGCTTGGAAGGGGGCGGCGCAGATACGCAGTATTTT.

This clone was picked up one time. The chain carries TRBV9 and TRBJ2-1; 8 nucleotides match TRBD2. Germline trimming cut 0 bases from V and 10 bases from J; bases unmatched to any gene: 12. This CDR3 is built from 16 residues. Germline CDR1 is SGDLS and CDR2 is YYNGEE. The CDR3 region is CASSVVSGGPSGEQFF. As DNA, the CDR3 is TGTGCCAGCAGCGTAGTGTCGGGGGGGCCGAGTGGGGAGCAGTTCTTC.

This clone was recorded once. V and J are TRBV19 and TRBJ1-1, with 8 bases fitting TRBD1. The CDR3 is 15 amino acids. Germline loops: CDR1 LNHDA, CDR2 SQIVND (reference sequence). The V and J ends lost 1 base and 6 bases, in that order; junction bases with no gene match: 7. Here the CDR3 reads CASSIGAGGNAEAFF. DNA of the CDR3: TGTGCCAGTAGTATAGGGGCAGGGGGCAATGCTGAAGCTTTCTTT.

The chain uses TRBV13 and TRBJ1-1; TRBD1 matches at 9 bases. The CDR3 contains 16 residues. Germline V gene lookup returns CDR1 PRHDT and CDR2 FYEKMQ (reference sequence). V shed 0 bases, J shed 6 bases, and the junction held 8 bases outside the gene matches. The DNA of the CDR3 is TGTGCCAGCAGCTTAGGGGACAGGGGATCCTCGGCTGAAGCTTTCTTT. This translates into CASSLGDRGSSAEAFF.

This clone was observed once. This chain uses TRBV5-1 with TRBJ2-7; TRBD2 matches 11 bases. CDR1 and CDR2 from the germline V gene are SGHRS and YFSETQ. This CDR3 is 17 amino acids long. With 2 bases clipped from V and 2 bases from J, the junction kept 9 bases outside the gene matches. CDR3 sequence (DNA): TGCGCCAGCAGCTTTGGCTCTAGCGGGGGGACCCCCTACGAGCAGTACTTC. Its translation is CASSFGSSGGTPYEQYF.

This clone showed up just a few times. The V and J genes are TRBV14 and TRBJ2-2; no clear D. The CDR3 has 14 amino acids. V was cut by 2 bases and J by 4 bases, with 8 bases left in between. In germline, CDR1 is SGHDN, CDR2 FVKESK. CDR3 DNA: TGTGCCAGCAGCCAATGGGCACGCACCGGGGAGCTGTTTTTT. Protein: CASSQWARTGELFF.

This rearrangement joins TRBV12-3 or TRBV12-4 to TRBJ2-7, with D perhaps TRBD1 (6 bases). Trimming removed 6 bases from V and 4 bases from J, with 13 bases in between. This CDR3 has 13 residues. The CDR3 reads CASRLTGNYEQYF. CDR3 coding DNA: TGTGCCAGCAGGTTGACAGGAAATTACGAGCAGTACTTC.

The rearrangement joins TRBV11-1 to TRBJ1-1, with D hard to call. The CDR3 is made up of 14 amino acids. CDR1 and CDR2 from the germline V gene are SGHAT and FQDESV (reference sequence). V lost 2 bases, J lost 1 base, and 8 bases lay in between. CDR3 in amino acids: CASSLLGENTEAFF. The CDR3 DNA follows: TGTGCCAGCAGCTTACTGGGAGAGAACACTGAAGCTTTCTTT.

The chain uses TRBV5-4 and TRBJ2-1; D is perhaps TRBD2 (6 bases). The CDR3 is 14 residues long. Deletions cut 6 bases from V and 4 bases from J, with 14 bases between. CDR1 is SGHNT and CDR2 is YYREEE in the germline V gene (reference sequence). CDR3 in amino acids: CASTRSGPYNEQFF. The CDR3, as DNA: TGTGCCAGCACCCGTAGCGGACCTTACAATGAGCAGTTCTTC.

This chain links TRBV3-1 (or the pseudogene TRBV3-2) with TRBJ2-7, with 7 positions matching TRBD1. Looked up from germline, CDR1 is LGHDT and CDR2 is YNNKEL (reference sequence). V lost 5 bases to trimming and J lost 9 bases; unmatched junction nucleotides: 7. This CDR3 is 12 amino acids long. CDR3 in DNA: TGTGCCAGCAGCGACAGGGTTTCGCTGCAGTACTTC. This codes for CASSDRVSLQYF.

This rearrangement joins TRBV5-4 to TRBJ1-2, with D hard to call. V was clipped by 4 bases and J by 8 bases, with 12 bases between them. The length of the CDR3 is 12 residues. Germline lookup yields CDR1 SGHNT and CDR2 YYREEE (reference sequence). CDR3 coding DNA: TGTGCCAGCAGCGACGGACTGACAGGCTACACCTTC. Protein sequence: CASSDGLTGYTF.

V and J are TRBV29-1 and TRBJ1-1; D may be TRBD1 (5 bases). The CDR3 runs to 11 residues. Germline loops: CDR1 SQVTM, CDR2 ANQGSEA. V lost 6 bases and J 11 bases, leaving 16 bases between the germline ends. This CDR3 is CSVQPGDGAFF. The CDR3 DNA is TGCAGCGTACAACCGGGGGACGGGGCTTTCTTT.